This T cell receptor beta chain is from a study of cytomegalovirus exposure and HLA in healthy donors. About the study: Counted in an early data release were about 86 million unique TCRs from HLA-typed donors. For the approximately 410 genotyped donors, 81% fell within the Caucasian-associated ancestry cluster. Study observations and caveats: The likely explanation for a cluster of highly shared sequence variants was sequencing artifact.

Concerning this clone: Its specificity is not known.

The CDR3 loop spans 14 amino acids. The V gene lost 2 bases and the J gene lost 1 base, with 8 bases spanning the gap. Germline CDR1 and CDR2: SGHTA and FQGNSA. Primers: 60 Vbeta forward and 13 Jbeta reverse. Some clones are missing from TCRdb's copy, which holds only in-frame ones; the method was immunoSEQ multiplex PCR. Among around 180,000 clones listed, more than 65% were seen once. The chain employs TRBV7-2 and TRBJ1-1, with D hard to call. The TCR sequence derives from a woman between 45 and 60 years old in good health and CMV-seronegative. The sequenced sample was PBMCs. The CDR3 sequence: CASSLTTGNTEAFF. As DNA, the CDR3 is TGTGCCAGCAGCTTAACGACGGGGAACACTGAAGCTTTCTTT. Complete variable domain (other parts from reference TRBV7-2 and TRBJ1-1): GAGVSQSPSNKVTEKGKDVELRCDPISGHTALYWYRQSLGQGLEFLIYFQGNSAPDKSGLPSDRFSAERTGGSVSTLTIQRTQQEDSAVYLCASSLTTGNTEAFFGQGTRLTVV.